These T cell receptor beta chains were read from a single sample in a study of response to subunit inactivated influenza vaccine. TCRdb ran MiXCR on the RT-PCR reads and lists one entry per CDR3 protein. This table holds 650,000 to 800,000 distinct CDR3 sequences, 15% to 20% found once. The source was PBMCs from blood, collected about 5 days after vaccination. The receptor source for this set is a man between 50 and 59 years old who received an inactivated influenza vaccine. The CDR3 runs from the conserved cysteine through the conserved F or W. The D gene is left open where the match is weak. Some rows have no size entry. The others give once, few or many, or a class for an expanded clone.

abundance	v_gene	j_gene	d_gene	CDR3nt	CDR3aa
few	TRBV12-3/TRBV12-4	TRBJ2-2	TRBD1	TGTGCCAGCAGTTCCTTGACAGGGGGGACCGGGGAGCTGTTTTTT	CASSSLTGGTGELFF
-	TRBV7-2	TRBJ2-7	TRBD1	TGTGCCAGCAAAAGGCAGGGGGCGGGATCCTACGAGCAGTACTTC	CASKRQGAGSYEQYF
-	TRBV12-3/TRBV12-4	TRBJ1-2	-	TGTGCCAGCAGCTCTAGGTCGGGGGGCGCCTTCTATGGCTACGCCTTC	CASSSRSGGAFYGYAF
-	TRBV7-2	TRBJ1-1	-	TGTGCCAGCAGCTCAGGACTGTTGATTGAAGCTTTCTTT	CASSSGLLIEAFF
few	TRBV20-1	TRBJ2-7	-	TGCAGTGCCACATGGACCTCAGGGGGGGAGCAGTACTTC	CSATWTSGGEQYF
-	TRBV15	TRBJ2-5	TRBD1	TGTGCCACCAGCAGACAAGGGACAGGGAGAGAGACCCAGTACTTC	CATSRQGTGRETQYF
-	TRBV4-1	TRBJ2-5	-	TGCGCCAGCAGCCAGGGGAAGCAAGAGACCCAGTACTTC	CASSQGKQETQYF
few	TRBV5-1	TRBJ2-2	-	TGCGCCAGCAGCAACGCGATTACTTTTGGCGGGGAGCTGTTTTTT	CASSNAITFGGELFF
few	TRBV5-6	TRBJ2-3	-	TGTGCCAGCAGTTCGCGAGGAATACAAGCAGATACGCAGTATTTT	CASSSRGIQADTQYF
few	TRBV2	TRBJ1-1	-	TGTGCCAGCAGTGGAGAAGGAGAAAACACTGAAGCTTTCTTT	CASSGEGENTEAFF
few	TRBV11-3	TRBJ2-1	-	TGTGCCAGCAGCGCGCAGGGGACCGAGCAGTTCTTC	CASSAQGTEQFF
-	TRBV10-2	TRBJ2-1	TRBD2	TGCGCCAGCAGTGGGAGCGGGAGGGCCTCCGGGAATGAGCAGTTCTTC	CASSGSGRASGNEQFF
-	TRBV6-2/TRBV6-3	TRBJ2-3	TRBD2	TGTGCCAGCAGCCCTAGCGGGGCCACAGATACGCAGTATTTT	CASSPSGATDTQYF
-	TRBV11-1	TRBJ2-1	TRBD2	TGTGCCAGCACCACCTGGGGGGTAGCGGGAGACCCACCCTACAATGAGCAGTTCTTC	CASTTWGVAGDPPYNEQFF
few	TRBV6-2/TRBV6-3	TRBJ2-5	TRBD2	TGTGCCAGCAGAACTAGCGGTCTTCCCCCCCAAGAGACCCAGTACTTC	CASRTSGLPPQETQYF
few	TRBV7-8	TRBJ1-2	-	TGTGCCAGCAGCTTATCGTCTGGGGGCTACTATGGCTACACCTTC	CASSLSSGGYYGYTF
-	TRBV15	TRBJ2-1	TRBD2	TGTGCCACCAGCAGAGGACCTACTAGCGGGAGGGATTCGTACAATGAGCAGTTCTTC	CATSRGPTSGRDSYNEQFF
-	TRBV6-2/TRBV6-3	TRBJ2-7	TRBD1	TGTGCCAGCAGTCACCCGGGACAGGGAATTGGCGAGCAGTACTTC	CASSHPGQGIGEQYF
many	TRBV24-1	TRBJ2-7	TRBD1	TGTGCCACCAGTGAAACCGGGACAGGGGGGAACGAGCAGTACTTC	CATSETGTGGNEQYF
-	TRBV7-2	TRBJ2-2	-	TGTGCCAGCAGCTTAGAACAGGGTTTGGCCGGGGAGCTGTTTTTT	CASSLEQGLAGELFF
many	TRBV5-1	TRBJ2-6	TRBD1	TGCGCCAGCAGCCCCCGGACAGGGGGAAGCTCTGGGGCCAACGTCCTGACTTTC	CASSPRTGGSSGANVLTF
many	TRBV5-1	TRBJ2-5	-	TGCGCCAGCAGCTCCGGGACGGCACAGGAGACCCAGTACTTC	CASSSGTAQETQYF
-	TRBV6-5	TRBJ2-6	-	TGTGCCAGCAGTTACCTTACTGGGGCCAACGTCCTGACTTTC	CASSYLTGANVLTF
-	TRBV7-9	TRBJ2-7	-	TGTGCCAGCAGCTTAACGATCGGGTTCTACGAGCAGTACTTC	CASSLTIGFYEQYF
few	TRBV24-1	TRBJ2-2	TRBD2	TGTGCCACCAGGTCCACTAGCGGGAGTGATACCGGGGAGCTGTTTTTT	CATRSTSGSDTGELFF
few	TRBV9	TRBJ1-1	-	TGTGCCAGCAGCGCCACCGACTCTGAAGCTTTCTTT	CASSATDSEAFF
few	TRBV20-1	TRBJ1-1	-	TGCAGTGCTAGAGCAGGTGAAGCTTTCTTT	CSARAGEAFF
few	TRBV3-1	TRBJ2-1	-	TGTGCCAGCAGCCCTTACTTTGGAGGGGCCTACAATGAGCAGTTCTTC	CASSPYFGGAYNEQFF
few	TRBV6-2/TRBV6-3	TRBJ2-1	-	TGTGCCAGCAGTACCCGGACAGAATCCTACAATGAGCAGTTCTTC	CASSTRTESYNEQFF
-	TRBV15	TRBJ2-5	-	TGTGCCACCAGCAAGGGAACAGGGTTGCGAGAGACCCAGTACTTC	CATSKGTGLRETQYF
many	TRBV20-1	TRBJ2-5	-	TGCAGTGCTAGAGGAGGCCTAGAGACCCAGTACTTC	CSARGGLETQYF
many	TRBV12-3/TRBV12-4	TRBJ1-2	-	TGTGCCAGCGCGCCATGGGGATATGGCTACACCTTC	CASAPWGYGYTF
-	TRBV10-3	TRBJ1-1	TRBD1	TGTGCCATCACGGGACAGGGGAAGGCTGAAGCTTTCTTT	CAITGQGKAEAFF
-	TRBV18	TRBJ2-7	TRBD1	TGTGCCAGCTCACCGGGACAGGAATACGAGCAGTACTTC	CASSPGQEYEQYF
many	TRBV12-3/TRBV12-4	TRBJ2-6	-	TGTGCCAGCAGTTTGGACATCTCTGGGGCCAACGTCCTGACTTTC	CASSLDISGANVLTF
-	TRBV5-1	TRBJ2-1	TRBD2	TGCGCCAGCAGCTTGGCTGGACTAGCGGGGGGCCCCCGGACGGGTGAGCAGTTCTTC	CASSLAGLAGGPRTGEQFF
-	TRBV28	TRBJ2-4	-	TGTGCCAGCAGGAATCACGCAGCAAAGGGGCGCAGAACCCAAAACATTCAGTACTTC	CASRNHAAKGRRTQNIQYF
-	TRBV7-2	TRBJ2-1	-	TGTGCCACCACGCGCGAGACCCCTTCCTACAATGAGCAGTTCTTC	CATTRETPSYNEQFF
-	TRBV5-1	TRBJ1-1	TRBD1	TGCGCCAGCAGCTCGGGACAGGGAACTGAAGCTTTCTTT	CASSSGQGTEAFF
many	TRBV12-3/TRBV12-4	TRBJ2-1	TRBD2	TGTGCCAGCAGTCCGGGACTAGCTAACAATGAGCAGTTCTTC	CASSPGLANNEQFF
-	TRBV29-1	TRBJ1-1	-	TGCAGCGTCGTACCCAGACACCGGCAAATGAACACTGAAGCTTTCTTT	CSVVPRHRQMNTEAFF